Detailed here is one TCR beta chain. Its antigen is unidentified. The sample is drawn from a study of cytomegalovirus exposure and HLA in healthy donors. Overall study findings and caveats: Later findings reportedly placed an Asian-associated ancestry cluster below the approximately 670-donor mean for N-insertions.

The PCR made use of 60 Vbeta and 13 Jbeta primers. TCRdb's table, derived via immunoSEQ multiplex PCR, lists solely in-frame clones and lacks some. The sample's table shows roughly 75,000 clones. The germline gives CDR1 KGHSH, CDR2 LQKENI. The CDR3 is made up of 14 amino acids. Trimming removed 3 bases at V and 0 bases at J, with 3 bases between. Sequenced material: PBMCs. V gene TRBV18 combines with J gene TRBJ1-6; unclear D gene. The origin of this receptor is a boy between 10 and 17 years old in good health and CMV-seronegative. The DNA of the CDR3 is TGTGCCAGCTCACCTAGCTCCTATAATTCACCCCTCCACTTT. Amino acid sequence: CASSPSSYNSPLHF.